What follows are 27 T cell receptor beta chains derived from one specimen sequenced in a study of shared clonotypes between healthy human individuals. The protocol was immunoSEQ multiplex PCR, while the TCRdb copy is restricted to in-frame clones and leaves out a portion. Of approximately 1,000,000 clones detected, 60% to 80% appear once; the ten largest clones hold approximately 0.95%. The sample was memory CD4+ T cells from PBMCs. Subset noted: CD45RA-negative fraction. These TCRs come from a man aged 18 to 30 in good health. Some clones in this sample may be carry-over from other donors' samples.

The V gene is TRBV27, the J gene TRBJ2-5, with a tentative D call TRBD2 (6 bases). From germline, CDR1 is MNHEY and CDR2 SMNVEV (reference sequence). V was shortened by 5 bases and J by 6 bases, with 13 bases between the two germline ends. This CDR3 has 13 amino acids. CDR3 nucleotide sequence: TGTGCCAGCAGTCCCGGGGGTGTACAGACCCAGTACTTC. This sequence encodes CASSPGGVQTQYF.

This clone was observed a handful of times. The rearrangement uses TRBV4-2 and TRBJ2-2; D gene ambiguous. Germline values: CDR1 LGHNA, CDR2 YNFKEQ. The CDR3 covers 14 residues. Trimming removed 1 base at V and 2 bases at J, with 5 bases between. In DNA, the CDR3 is TGTGCCAGCAGCCAAGCAAGCAACACCGGGGAGCTGTTTTTT. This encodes CASSQASNTGELFF.

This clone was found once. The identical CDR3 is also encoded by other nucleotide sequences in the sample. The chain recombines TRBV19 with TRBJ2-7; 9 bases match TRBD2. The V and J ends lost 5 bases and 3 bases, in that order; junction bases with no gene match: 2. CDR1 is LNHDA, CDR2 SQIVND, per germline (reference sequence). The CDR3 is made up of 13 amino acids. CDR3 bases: TGTGCCAGTAGTCTTAGCGGGAGCTACGAGCAGTACTTC. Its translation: CASSLSGSYEQYF.

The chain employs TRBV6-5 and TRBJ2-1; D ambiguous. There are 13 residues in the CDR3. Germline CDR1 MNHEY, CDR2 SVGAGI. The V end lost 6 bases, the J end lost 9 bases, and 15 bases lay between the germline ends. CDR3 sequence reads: CASRGPLGAEQFF. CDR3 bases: TGTGCCAGCAGGGGCCCCCTGGGTGCTGAGCAGTTCTTC.

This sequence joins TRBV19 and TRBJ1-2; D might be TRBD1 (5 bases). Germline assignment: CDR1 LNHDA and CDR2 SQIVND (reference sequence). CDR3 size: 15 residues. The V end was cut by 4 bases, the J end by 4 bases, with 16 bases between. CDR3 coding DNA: TGTGCCAGTAGTACTGGGACGGCCCCTGGCTATGGCTACACCTTC. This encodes CASSTGTAPGYGYTF.

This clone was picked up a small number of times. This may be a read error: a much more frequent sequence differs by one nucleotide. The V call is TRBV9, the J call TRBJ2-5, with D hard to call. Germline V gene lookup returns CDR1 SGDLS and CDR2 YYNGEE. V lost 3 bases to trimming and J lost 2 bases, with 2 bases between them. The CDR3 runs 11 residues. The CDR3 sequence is CASSDQETQYF. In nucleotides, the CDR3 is TGTGCCAGCAGCGATCAAGAGACCCAGTACTTC.

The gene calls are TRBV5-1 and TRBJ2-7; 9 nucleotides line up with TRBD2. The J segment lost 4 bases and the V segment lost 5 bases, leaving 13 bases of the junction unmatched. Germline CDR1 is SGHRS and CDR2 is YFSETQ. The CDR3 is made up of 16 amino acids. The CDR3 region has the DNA TGCGCCAGCAGTTGGACGGGGTCTAGCGGGACGTACGAGCAGTACTTC. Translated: CASSWTGSSGTYEQYF.

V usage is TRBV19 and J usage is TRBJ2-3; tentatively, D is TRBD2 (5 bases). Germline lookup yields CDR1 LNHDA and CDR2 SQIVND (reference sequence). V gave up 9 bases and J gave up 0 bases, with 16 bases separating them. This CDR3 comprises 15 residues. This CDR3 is CASREIGVSTDTQYF. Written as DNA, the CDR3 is TGTGCCAGCCGCGAGATCGGGGTTAGCACAGATACGCAGTATTTT.

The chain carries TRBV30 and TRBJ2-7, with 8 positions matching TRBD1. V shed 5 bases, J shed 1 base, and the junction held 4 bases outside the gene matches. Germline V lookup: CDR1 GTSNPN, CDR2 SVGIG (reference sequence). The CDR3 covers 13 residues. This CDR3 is CAWGGTGSYEQYF. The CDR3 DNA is TGTGCCTGGGGAGGGACAGGATCCTACGAGCAGTACTTC.

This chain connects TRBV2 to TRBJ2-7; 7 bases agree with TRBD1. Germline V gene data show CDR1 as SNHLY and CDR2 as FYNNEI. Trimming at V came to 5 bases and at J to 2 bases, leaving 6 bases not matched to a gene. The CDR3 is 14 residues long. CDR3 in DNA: TGTGCCAGCAGTCCGACAGGGACACCCTACGAGCAGTACTTC. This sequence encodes CASSPTGTPYEQYF.

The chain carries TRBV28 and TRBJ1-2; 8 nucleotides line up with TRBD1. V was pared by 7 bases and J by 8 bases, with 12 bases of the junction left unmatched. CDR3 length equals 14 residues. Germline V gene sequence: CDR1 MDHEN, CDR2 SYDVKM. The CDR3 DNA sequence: TGTGCCAGCAATAGCCCCGGACAGGGAGGCGGCTACACCTTC. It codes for CASNSPGQGGGYTF.

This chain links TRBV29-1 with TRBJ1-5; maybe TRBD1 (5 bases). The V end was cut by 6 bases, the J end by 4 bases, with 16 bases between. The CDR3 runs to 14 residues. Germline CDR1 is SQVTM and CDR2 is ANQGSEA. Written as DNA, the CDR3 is TGCAGCGTGGCGGGGACGGACCAAAATCAGCCCCAGCATTTT. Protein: CSVAGTDQNQPQHF.

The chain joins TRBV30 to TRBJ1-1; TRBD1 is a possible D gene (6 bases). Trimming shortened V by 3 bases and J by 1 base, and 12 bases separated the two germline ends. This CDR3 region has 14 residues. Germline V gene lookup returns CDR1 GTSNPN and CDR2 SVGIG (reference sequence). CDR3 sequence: CAWSWTVKNTEAFF. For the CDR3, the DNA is TGTGCCTGGAGCTGGACAGTGAAGAACACTGAAGCTTTCTTT.

The CDR3, as DNA: TGCGCCAGCAGCTTGGCCCTGGATCCCGGGGAGCTGTTTTTT. Its protein product is CASSLALDPGELFF. V and J are TRBV5-1 and TRBJ2-2; D gene uncertain. Germline-derived CDR1 and CDR2 are SGHRS and YFSETQ. The CDR3 covers 14 residues. V lost 0 bases and J 6 bases, leaving 9 bases between the germline ends.

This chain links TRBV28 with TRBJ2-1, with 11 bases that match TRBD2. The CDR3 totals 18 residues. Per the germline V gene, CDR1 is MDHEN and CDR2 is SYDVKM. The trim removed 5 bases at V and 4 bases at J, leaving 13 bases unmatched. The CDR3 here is CASSGQRASGRSYNEQFF. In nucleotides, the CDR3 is TGTGCCAGCAGTGGCCAGAGGGCTAGCGGGAGGAGTTACAATGAGCAGTTCTTC.

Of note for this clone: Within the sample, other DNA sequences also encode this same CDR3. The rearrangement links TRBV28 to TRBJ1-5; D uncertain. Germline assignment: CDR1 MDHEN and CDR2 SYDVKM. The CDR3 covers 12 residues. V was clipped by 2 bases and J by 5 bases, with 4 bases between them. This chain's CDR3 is CASSLTHQPQHF. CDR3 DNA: TGTGCCAGCAGTTTAACTCATCAGCCCCAGCATTTT.

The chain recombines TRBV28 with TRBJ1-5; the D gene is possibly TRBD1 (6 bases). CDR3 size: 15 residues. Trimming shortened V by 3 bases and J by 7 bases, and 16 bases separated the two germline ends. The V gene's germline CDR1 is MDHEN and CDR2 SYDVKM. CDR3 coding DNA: TGTGCCAGCAGTTTCCTTCTGGGGGCACCACAGCCCCAGCATTTT. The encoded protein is CASSFLLGAPQPQHF. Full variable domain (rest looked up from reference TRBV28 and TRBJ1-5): DVKVTQSSRYLVKRTGEKVFLECVQDMDHENMFWYRQDPGLGLRLIYFSYDVKMKEKGDIPEGYSVSREKKERFSLILESASTNQTSMYLCASSFLLGAPQPQHFGDGTRLSIL.

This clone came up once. This chain's CDR3 is CASSSQPRRAGNNEQFF. CDR3 nucleotide sequence: TGCGCCAGCAGCTCCCAACCCCGGAGAGCGGGTAACAATGAGCAGTTCTTC. J is TRBJ2-1 and V is TRBV5-1; perhaps TRBD2 as D (6 bases). Germline V lookup: CDR1 SGHRS, CDR2 YFSETQ. The CDR3 spans 17 residues. V was trimmed by 3 bases and J by 5 bases, leaving 21 bases between them.

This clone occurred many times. The chain's CDR3 is CASSSHGPEKLFF. The CDR3 DNA is TGTGCCAGCAGTTCCCACGGCCCCGAAAAACTGTTTTTT. The chain is built from TRBV27 and TRBJ1-4; D remains unclear. Germline V gene data show CDR1 as MNHEY and CDR2 as SMNVEV (reference sequence). The length of the CDR3 is 13 residues. Between the trimmed V and J ends, which lost 4 bases and 8 bases, there was a span of 11 bases.

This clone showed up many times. CDR3 in DNA: TGTGCCAGCAGTAACCCATTCGGGACTAGCGGGAGGGGTGGGGCCAACGTCCTGACTTTC. Its protein product is CASSNPFGTSGRGGANVLTF. The chain joins TRBV27 to TRBJ2-6, with TRBD2 identical over 16 bases. V gave up 5 bases and J gave up 3 bases; unmatched junction bases: 10. The germline V gene encodes CDR1 MNHEY and CDR2 SMNVEV (reference sequence). This CDR3 is built from 20 residues.

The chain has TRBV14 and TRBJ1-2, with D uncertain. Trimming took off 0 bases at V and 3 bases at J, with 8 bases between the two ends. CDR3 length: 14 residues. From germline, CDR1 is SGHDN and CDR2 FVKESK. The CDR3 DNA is TGTGCCAGCAGCCAAGATCCGGGTTACTATGGCTACACCTTC. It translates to CASSQDPGYYGYTF.

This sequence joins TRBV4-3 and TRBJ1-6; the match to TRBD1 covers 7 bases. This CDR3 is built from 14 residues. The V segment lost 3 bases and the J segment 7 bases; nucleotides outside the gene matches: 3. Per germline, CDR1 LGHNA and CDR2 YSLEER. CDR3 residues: CASSHAGQNSPLHF. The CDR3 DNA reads TGCGCCAGCAGCCACGCGGGACAGAATTCACCCCTCCACTTT.

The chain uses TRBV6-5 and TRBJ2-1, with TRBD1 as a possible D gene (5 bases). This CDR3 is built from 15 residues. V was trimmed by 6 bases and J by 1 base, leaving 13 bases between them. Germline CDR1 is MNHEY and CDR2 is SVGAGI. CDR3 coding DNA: TGTGCCAGCAGCAGTAGGGGATGGTCCTACAATGAGCAGTTCTTC. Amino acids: CASSSRGWSYNEQFF.

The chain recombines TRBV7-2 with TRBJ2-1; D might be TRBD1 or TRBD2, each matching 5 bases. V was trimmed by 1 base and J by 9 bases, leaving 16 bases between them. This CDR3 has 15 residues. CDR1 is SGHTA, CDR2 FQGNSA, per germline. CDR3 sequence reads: CASSLVSGLGAEQFF. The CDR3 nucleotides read TGTGCCAGCAGCTTAGTATCCGGGCTCGGGGCTGAGCAGTTCTTC.

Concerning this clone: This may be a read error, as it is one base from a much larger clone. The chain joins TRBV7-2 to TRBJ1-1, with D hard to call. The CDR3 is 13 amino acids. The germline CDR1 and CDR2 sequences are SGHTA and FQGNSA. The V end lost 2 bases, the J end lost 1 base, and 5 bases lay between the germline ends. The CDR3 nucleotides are TGTGCCAGCAGCTTACAACAGAACACTGAAGCTTTCTTT. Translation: CASSLQQNTEAFF.

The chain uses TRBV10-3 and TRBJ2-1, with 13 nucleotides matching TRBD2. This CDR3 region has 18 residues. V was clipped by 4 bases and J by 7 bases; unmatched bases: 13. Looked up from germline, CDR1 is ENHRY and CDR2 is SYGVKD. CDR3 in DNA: TGTGCCATCAGTGCCCCGGGACAGGGACTAGCGGGACTGAATGAGCAGTTCTTC. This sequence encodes CAISAPGQGLAGLNEQFF.

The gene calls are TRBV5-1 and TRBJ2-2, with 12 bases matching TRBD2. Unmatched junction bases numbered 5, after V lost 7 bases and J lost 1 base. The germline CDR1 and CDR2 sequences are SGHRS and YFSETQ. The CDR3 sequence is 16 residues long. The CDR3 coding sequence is TGCGCCAGCCAAGGACTAGCGGGACTGAACACCGGGGAGCTGTTTTTT. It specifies CASQGLAGLNTGELFF.